This TCR beta chain was recovered during a study of CD8 T cells in Susac syndrome. After extraction with the RNeasy kit, 0.5 to 1 ug of the RNA was reverse transcribed using random hexamers. TCRdb re-called the immunoSEQ multiplex PCR reads through MiXCR, storing one row per CDR3 protein. This sample has about 90,000 distinct CDR3 sequences, with about 93% found just once. V lost 3 bases to trimming and J lost 10 bases, with 13 bases between them. Per the germline V gene, CDR1 is SGHDT and CDR2 is YYEEEE. CDR3 size: 12 residues. This TCR came from a human donor in good health. Sequencing was carried out using CD8+ T cells from PBMCs. The V call is TRBV5-6, the J call TRBJ1-1; D perhaps matches TRBD1 (6 bases). CDR3 in DNA: TGTGCCAGCAGCTGGACGGCAGGGGCAGCTTTCTTT. Residues: CASSWTAGAAFF. Looking up the rest from reference TRBV5-6 and TRBJ1-1 gives the full variable domain: DAGVTQSPTHLIKTRGQQVTLRCSPKSGHDTVSWYQQALGQGPQFIFQYYEEEERQRGNFPDRFSGHQFPNYSSELNVNALLLGDSALYLCASSWTAGAAFFGQGTRLTVV.